The 3 T cell receptor beta chains below were found in one sample sequenced in a study of cytomegalovirus exposure and HLA in healthy donors. The PCR used 60 Vbeta and 13 Jbeta primers. Generated by immunoSEQ multiplex PCR, the TCRdb table keeps only in-frame clones and is missing some. The sample has under 120,000 clones; roughly 80% are singletons. Sequenced material: PBMCs. The receptors were sampled from a female donor in good health and CMV-seropositive.

V is TRBV7-2 and J is TRBJ1-2, with D perhaps matching TRBD1 (5 bases). Germline CDR1 and CDR2: SGHTA and FQGNSA. V gave up 4 bases and J gave up 6 bases, with 21 bases separating them. This CDR3 is 16 amino acids long. The CDR3 loop reads CASSSRGGLRLDGYTF. CDR3 DNA sequence: TGTGCCAGCAGCTCCCGGGGGGGATTACGGTTGGATGGCTACACCTTC.

The rearrangement joins TRBV5-1 to TRBJ2-2; TRBD2 might be the D (6 bases). Per germline, CDR1 SGHRS and CDR2 YFSETQ. This CDR3 has 17 residues. Between the trimmed V and J ends, which lost 3 bases and 6 bases, there was a span of 21 bases. DNA of the CDR3: TGCGCCAGCAGCTCGCGCCGGCAGGCGGGGTTCTCCGGGGAGCTGTTTTTT. Its translation: CASSSRRQAGFSGELFF. Using reference TRBV5-1 and TRBJ2-2 for the parts outside the CDR3, the full variable domain is KAGVTQTPRYLIKTRGQQVTLSCSPISGHRSVSWYQQTPGQGLQFLFEYFSETQRNKGNFPGRFSGRQFSNSRSEMNVSTLELGDSALYLCASSSRRQAGFSGELFFGEGSRLTVL.

The chain is built from TRBV11-2 and TRBJ2-3; 9 nucleotides match TRBD2. The CDR3 sequence is 16 residues long. CDR1 is SGHAT and CDR2 is FQNNGV in the germline V gene. The V and J ends lost 4 bases and 0 bases, in that order; junction bases with no gene match: 5. CDR3 DNA sequence: TGTGCCAGCAGCTATCTAGCGGGGACTAGCACAGATACGCAGTATTTT. Translation: CASSYLAGTSTDTQYF.